This record looks at one T cell receptor (beta chain) sequence and its context. No cognate antigen has been identified for it. There are no base qualities to consult, and no much larger clone falls within one base. This sample was included in a study of cytotoxic CD8 clonotypes in ibrutinib-treated CLL (TCRdb year 2021). For the study in its entirety: The cohort was composed of about 10 relapsed/refractory and fewer than 16 treatment-naive patients; IGHV unmutated status was identified in roughly 17 patients. Samples averaged approximately 260,000 productive templates and more than 85,000 productive rearrangements. Every sample from remission and from progressive disease was obtained while the patients were still on ibrutinib. Cryopreserved peripheral blood mononuclear cells were obtained prior to treatment, at the time of response, and at either disease progression or sustained remission. Responses were partial in approximately 24 patients and complete in 2; after median approximately 69 months follow-up, about 15 stayed in remission and approximately twelve progressed. Response samples were obtained after a median of around eleven months of treatment, with a range of about 6 to 36 months. Longitudinal samples were available for about 30% of the 86 trial participants.

Study-wide findings and limitations: Sustained-remission and progressing patients did not have matched sampling times, and lymph node repertoires were not examined. An increase in clonality was observed at ibrutinib response, with clonality remaining stable during sustained remission and falling back toward baseline at progression. Public clonotypes were rare and either shrank or stayed stable during treatment, and the rise in clonality at ibrutinib response reflected expansion of private clonotypes. Baseline clonality exceeded that of age-matched healthy donors and correlated strongly with circulating CD8+ T-cell counts.

Each clonotype received, on average, approximately 9.9x coverage in deep resolution sequencing performed on a MiSeq, where the target depth lay between 1 in 1 million and 1 in 200,000 T cells. The immunoSEQ hsTCRB Kit was used to generate the TCR beta libraries. As for how the authors treated the data: The data were analyzed with ImmunoSEQ Analyzer and ImmunoSEQ Data Assistant, and V, D and J gene assignments followed IMGT definitions. Clonality, with values ranging from 0 to 1, was calculated as one minus the normalized Shannon entropy of productive rearrangement frequencies. Public clonotype analysis was restricted to overrepresented clonotypes comprising at least 0.05% of each patient's repertoire. Some twelve age-matched healthy donor repertoires from immuneACCESS were used as controls for clonality. TCRdb's version of the immuneACCESS table is confined to in-frame rearrangements and falls short of the full clone set. An unresolved V gene accounts for under half of the shortfall where checked; the remainder is of unknown origin. That table is the source of V, J and clone size, and D and trimming were worked out from the DNA. This sample gives almost 250,000 clones in total; 70% of them show up just once. The biggest ten clones account for just over 15% of the sample.

Reading from cysteine to phenylalanine, the CDR3 counts 15 amino acids. Only the CDR3 DNA stays, 45 bases, in frame from base 1. Per the germline V gene (reference sequence), SEHNR is the CDR1 and FQNEAQ is the CDR2. V is cut back by 4 bases and J by 4 bases, with 7 bases in the junction unmatched. In light of the paper, this sample's time point label describes: roughly 25 months on ibrutinib. For TCR beta library preparation, 1.5 to 2.5 micrograms of genomic DNA were extracted from the cryopreserved PBMCs. High-throughput TCR beta sequencing was performed on longitudinal blood samples from CLL patients receiving ibrutinib monotherapy. Patients were enrolled in a phase 2 open-label single-center ibrutinib monotherapy trial.

The chain couples TRBV7-9 to TRBJ1-2; TRBD1 matches 9 bases in the middle. The TCR comes from a human donor with chronic lymphocytic leukemia. The source was PBMCs, collected after 24 months of ibrutinib treatment. The DNA is TGTGCCAGCAGCTCCGACAGGGGGACCCCCTATGGCTACACCTTC. It specifies CASSSDRGTPYGYTF.